Listed below are T cell receptor beta chains from one sample, sequenced in a study of patients and donors after allogeneic stem cell transplantation. MiXCR, applied by TCRdb to the RT-PCR reads, yields one record per CDR3 protein. The data contain 800,000 to 1,000,000 distinct CDR3 sequences, 18% of them singletons. The sequenced sample was blood, either unsorted or a sorted T cell fraction (not recorded which). The origin of the receptors is a human donor who was either an allogeneic HSCT recipient or a stem cell or donor lymphocyte infusion donor (not recorded which). It is not recorded whose cells these are; they may come from a transplant donor. CDR3s include the opening cysteine and the closing phenylalanine or tryptophan. A D gene is named only where the DNA matches it firmly. Clone size appears in some rows only: once, few, many, or a class for an expanded clone.

clone size	J gene	D gene	CDR3 length	V gene	CDR3 DNA	CDR3 protein
many	TRBJ2-3	-	15	TRBV4-1	TGCGCCAGCAGCCAATGGCAGGGGGGTACAGATACGCAGTATTTT	CASSQWQGGTDTQYF
-	TRBJ1-1	-	14	TRBV28	TGTGCCAGCAGAGAGTACAGGGAGAACACTGAAGCTTTCTTT	CASREYRENTEAFF
-	TRBJ1-6	-	15	TRBV20-1	TGCAGTGCTACTCAGGGTAGTGGGAATAATTCACCCCTCCACTTT	CSATQGSGNNSPLHF
-	TRBJ2-6	TRBD2	17	TRBV7-3	TGTGCCAGCAGCTTAAGGGGGGGAAGCTCTGGGGCCAACGTCCTGACTTTC	CASSLRGGSSGANVLTF
few	TRBJ2-7	-	14	TRBV9	TGTGCCAGCAGCGTAGAGGACGGGGGGCGAGAGCAGTACTTC	CASSVEDGGREQYF
few	TRBJ1-5	-	13	TRBV12-3/TRBV12-4	TGTGCCAGCAGTTCTAGGGGTCATCAGCCCCAGCATTTT	CASSSRGHQPQHF
many	TRBJ2-7	TRBD2	15	TRBV3-1	TGTGCCAGCAGCCAAGTCCCACTAGCGGCGCGCGAGCAGTACTTC	CASSQVPLAAREQYF
-	TRBJ2-5	TRBD2	17	TRBV7-3	TGTGCCAGCAGCTTAAGGGGTCGAGAGGTTAGCGGGGAGACCCAGTACTTC	CASSLRGREVSGETQYF
few	TRBJ1-1	-	14	TRBV9	TGTGCCAGCAGCCCTCAACCCTCGAACACTGAAGCTTTCTTT	CASSPQPSNTEAFF
few	TRBJ2-1	TRBD2	22	TRBV3-1	TGTGCCAGCAGCCAAGTTGGAGTCTCCGGGACTAGCGGGGGGAGTTCCTACAATGAGCAGTTCTTC	CASSQVGVSGTSGGSSYNEQFF
-	TRBJ2-7	-	14	TRBV29-1	TGCAGCGTTAACGCCGGGACCGATATTTACGAGCAGTACTTC	CSVNAGTDIYEQYF
few	TRBJ1-1	-	12	TRBV7-9	TGTGCCAGCAGCCCAAGCCAGGGGAGTGCTTTCTTT	CASSPSQGSAFF
-	TRBJ2-7	-	14	TRBV6-1	TGTGCCAGCATGGCTCTGGAGAGTCTTTACGAGCAGTACTTC	CASMALESLYEQYF
-	TRBJ2-7	-	14	TRBV7-2	TGTGCCAGCAGCTTATTTGGGGGAAGCCACGAGCAGTACTTC	CASSLFGGSHEQYF
-	TRBJ1-1	-	15	TRBV20-1	TGCAGTGCTAGAACGCCGGCAGGGTGGGTCGGTGAAGCTTTCTTT	CSARTPAGWVGEAFF
-	TRBJ1-4	TRBD1	15	TRBV5-1	TGCGCCAGCAGCCGAACCGGGACAGGGGACGGAAAACTGTTTTTT	CASSRTGTGDGKLFF
-	TRBJ2-1	-	16	TRBV6-1	TGTGCCAGCAGTCCCCCCGGGAGAGGGAGTGTAAATGAGCAGTTCTTC	CASSPPGRGSVNEQFF
few	TRBJ2-1	TRBD1	17	TRBV5-5	TGTGCCAGCAGCTTGGCCGCCGGGACAGGGACCTACAATGAGCAGTTCTTC	CASSLAAGTGTYNEQFF
-	TRBJ2-3	-	17	TRBV7-9	TGTGCCAGCAGCTTCCCGAGGGCAGGTCGGGTCGCAGATACGCAGTATTTT	CASSFPRAGRVADTQYF
many	TRBJ2-7	-	14	TRBV12-3/TRBV12-4	TGTGCCAGCAGTTTAGCGGACCGGACCTACGAGCAGTACTTC	CASSLADRTYEQYF
few	TRBJ1-2	-	12	TRBV7-2	TGTGCCAGCAGCGCCCGAAACTATGGCTACACCTTC	CASSARNYGYTF
-	TRBJ2-7	TRBD1	16	TRBV6-5	TGTGCCAGCAGTTATCGGGGGACAGGGGTCTCCTACGAGCAGTACTTC	CASSYRGTGVSYEQYF
few	TRBJ2-5	-	14	TRBV18	TGTGCCAGCTCACCAGGACAGAATATAGAGACCCAGTACTTC	CASSPGQNIETQYF
few	TRBJ2-7	TRBD2	14	TRBV4-2	TGTGCCAGCAGCCAAGAACTAGCGGGAGACGAGCAGTACTTC	CASSQELAGDEQYF
-	TRBJ1-3	-	14	TRBV30	TGTGCCTGGAGTGGAGGGAATTCTGGAAACACCATATATTTT	CAWSGGNSGNTIYF
few	TRBJ1-5	-	16	TRBV20-1	TGCAGTGCTAGAGATCGGCAACGACAACTCAATCAGCCCCAGCATTTT	CSARDRQRQLNQPQHF
-	TRBJ2-3	-	14	TRBV7-9	TGTGCCAGCAGCTTAGTCGGCCCCACAGATACGCAGTATTTT	CASSLVGPTDTQYF
-	TRBJ2-7	-	15	TRBV5-5	TGTGCCAGCAGCTTGGAGGGCGGCCCATCCTACGAGCAGTACTTC	CASSLEGGPSYEQYF